This T cell receptor (beta chain) was captured in a study of identical twins. The ends were cut back, 6 bases at V and 5 bases at J, with 14 bases in the middle. CDR1 SQVTM and CDR2 ANQGSEA come from the germline V gene. This CDR3 comprises 14 residues. In TCRdb, the 5' RACE reads were re-called with MiXCR into one record per CDR3 protein. Among hundreds of thousands of distinct CDR3 sequences listed, roughly 20% were seen once. The data also belong to a second study, concerning T cells expressing NK-cell markers. This second study notes: Obtained from sorted CD3+CD56+NKG2C+, CD3+CD56+NKG2C- and CD3+CD56-NKG2C+ T cells were the TCR beta repertoires. Dominant NKG2C+ clonotypes in roughly 6 donors made up roughly 1.0-7.0% of CD8+ T cells.

The sample taken for sequencing was PBMCs. This sequence originates from a woman under 30 in good health. The chain employs TRBV29-1 and TRBJ1-6; TRBD1 might be the D (6 bases). In DNA, the CDR3 is TGCAGCGTCCGTACAGGGATGGATAATTCACCCCTCCACTTT. Translated, it gives CSVRTGMDNSPLHF. The entire variable domain, with the rest obtained from reference TRBV29-1 and TRBJ1-6, is as follows: SAVISQKPSRDICQRGTSLTIQCQVDSQVTMMFWYRQQPGQSLTLIATANQGSEATYESGFVIDKFPISRPNLTFSTLTVSNMSPEDSSIYLCSVRTGMDNSPLHFGNGTRLTVT.